The 25 T cell receptor beta chains given below trace back to one sample, sequenced in a study of control samples from healthy donors and cancer patients (TCRdb year 2020). Receptor libraries were prepared by the immunoSEQ multiplex PCR assay. As stored in TCRdb, this immuneACCESS dataset retains in-frame rearrangements with V and J assigned. A fraction of the clones does not appear; measured against another copy, unresolved V genes explain less than half of the discrepancy, and the remainder lacks a known reason. The sample table shows about 150,000 clones, and 85% to 95% are seen once. Clones ranked in the top ten supply 2.4% of the sample. Input material: blood. These receptor sequences come from a man in his fifties or sixties in good health.

This chain connects TRBV30 to TRBJ2-6, with TRBD2 identical over 11 bases. This CDR3 has 18 residues. Germline trimming cut 1 base from V and 0 bases from J; bases unmatched to any gene: 5. The germline gives CDR1 GTSNPN, CDR2 SVGIG (reference sequence). The CDR3 bases are TGTGCCTGGAGTGAGTGGCTAGCGGGAGGCTCTGGGGCCAACGTCCTGACTTTC. This encodes CAWSEWLAGGSGANVLTF.

The chain couples TRBV19 to TRBJ2-5, with 8 bases matching TRBD2. From germline, CDR1 is LNHDA and CDR2 SQIVND (reference sequence). Trimming took 1 base from V and 7 from J; bases not matched to a gene: 5. The CDR3 is made up of 14 amino acids. Here the CDR3 reads CASSIAGLVRTQYF. The CDR3 DNA reads TGTGCCAGTAGTATAGCGGGACTAGTACGGACCCAGTACTTC.

The CDR3 reads CASSQQGRAEAFF. The CDR3 DNA is TGTGCCAGCAGCCAACAAGGTCGGGCTGAAGCTTTCTTT. V usage is TRBV11-2 and J usage is TRBJ1-1; D gene uncertain. Trimming shortened V by 5 bases and J by 6 bases, and 13 bases separated the two germline ends. Germline V lookup: CDR1 SGHAT, CDR2 FQNNGV. The CDR3 loop spans 13 amino acids.

This chain uses TRBV6-5 with TRBJ2-3, with 8 positions matching TRBD2. V lost 6 bases to trimming and J lost 2 bases; unmatched junction nucleotides: 7. The germline CDR1 and CDR2 sequences are MNHEY and SVGAGI. This CDR3 has 15 amino acids. The CDR3 is CASSPQLAATDTQYF. Here the CDR3 DNA reads TGTGCCAGCAGCCCCCAACTAGCGGCCACAGATACGCAGTATTTT.

The rearrangement joins TRBV5-8 to TRBJ1-5; 7 positions match TRBD1. Losses at the gene ends were 1 base for V and 7 bases for J; bases not matched to a gene: 11. The CDR3 has 16 amino acids. CDR1 is SGHTS and CDR2 is YDEGEE in the germline V gene. The CDR3 region is CASSLKTGRLRQPQHF. DNA of the CDR3: TGTGCCAGCAGCTTGAAGACAGGGCGCCTACGCCAGCCCCAGCATTTT.

This chain uses TRBV11-2 with TRBJ2-7; weak D call: TRBD1 (6 bases). Germline values: CDR1 SGHAT, CDR2 FQNNGV. CDR3 size: 13 residues. Trimming stripped 6 bases from V and 1 base from J, with 10 bases between. DNA for the CDR3: TGTGCCAGCAGGTATACAGGGTCCTACGAGCAGTACTTC. It yields the protein CASRYTGSYEQYF.

The chain employs TRBV6-5 and TRBJ2-3; no clear D. V dropped 5 bases and J dropped 2 bases, with 11 bases sitting between them. CDR3 length: 14 residues. The germline V gene has CDR1 MNHEY and CDR2 SVGAGI. CDR3 sequence reads: CASSKPGYTDTQYF. In nucleotides, the CDR3 is TGTGCCAGCAGTAAACCCGGGTACACAGATACGCAGTATTTT.

This clone was picked up one time. The genes are TRBV11-2 and TRBJ2-1; D is tentatively TRBD1 or TRBD2 (6 bases each). With 1 base removed from V and 7 bases from J, the gap between germline ends came to 20 bases. Germline lookup yields CDR1 SGHAT and CDR2 FQNNGV. The CDR3 is 17 amino acids. The CDR3 spells CASSLGVGRRRGNEQFF. As DNA, the CDR3 is TGTGCCAGCAGCTTAGGGGTGGGGAGGCGGAGGGGGAATGAGCAGTTCTTC. Full variable domain (outside the CDR3, taken from reference TRBV11-2 and TRBJ2-1): EAGVAQSPRYKIIEKRQSVAFWCNPISGHATLYWYQQILGQGPKLLIQFQNNGVVDDSQLPKDRFSAERLKGVDSTLKIQPAKLEDSAVYLCASSLGVGRRRGNEQFFGPGTRLTVL.

This rearrangement joins TRBV5-1 to TRBJ2-7, with TRBD1 identical over 9 bases. The CDR3 is made up of 13 amino acids. The V gene's germline CDR1 is SGHRS and CDR2 YFSETQ. V was pared by 2 bases and J by 7 bases, with 4 bases of the junction left unmatched. Here the CDR3 reads CASSLQGAREQYF. CDR3 DNA sequence: TGCGCCAGCAGCTTACAGGGGGCCCGAGAGCAGTACTTC. The full variable domain, completed using reference TRBV5-1 and TRBJ2-7, is KAGVTQTPRYLIKTRGQQVTLSCSPISGHRSVSWYQQTPGQGLQFLFEYFSETQRNKGNFPGRFSGRQFSNSRSEMNVSTLELGDSALYLCASSLQGAREQYFGPGTRLTVT.

Written as DNA, the CDR3 is TGTGCCAGCAGCCAAGCGGGACAGGGTCGCGCCGGGGAGCTGTTTTTT. Its protein product is CASSQAGQGRAGELFF. The V and J genes are TRBV4-2 and TRBJ2-2, with TRBD1 matching over 9 bases. Germline trimming cut 1 base from V and 6 bases from J; bases unmatched to any gene: 6. The CDR3 runs 16 residues. From germline, CDR1 is LGHNA and CDR2 YNFKEQ.

The chain has TRBV5-1 and TRBJ1-6; unclear D gene. Germline V gene data show CDR1 as SGHRS and CDR2 as YFSETQ. V lost 0 bases and J lost 10, with 8 bases in between. The CDR3 is 13 residues long. DNA for the CDR3: TGCGCCAGCAGCTTGGCCGGGAGATCACCCCTCCACTTT. As protein: CASSLAGRSPLHF.

This clone showed up just once. The V call is TRBV4-1, the J call TRBJ2-2, with D possibly matching TRBD2 (5 bases). Germline CDR1 is MGHRA and CDR2 is YSYEKL. This CDR3 has 13 amino acids. Trimming left V 5 bases short and J 5 bases short, with 9 bases between. This CDR3 reads CASSWSGTGELFF. Here the CDR3 DNA reads TGCGCCAGCAGCTGGAGCGGTACCGGGGAGCTGTTTTTT.

The chain recombines TRBV5-6 with TRBJ2-3; possible D gene TRBD2, 7 bases. V shed 4 bases and J shed 1 base, with 19 bases lying between them. The CDR3 runs to 17 residues. Germline values: CDR1 SGHDT, CDR2 YYEEEE. CDR3 sequence reads: CASSRRGGLSGTDTQYF. As DNA, the CDR3 is TGTGCCAGCAGCCGGAGGGGGGGGCTGAGCGGCACAGATACGCAGTATTTT.

The V gene is TRBV6-6, the J gene TRBJ2-7; D remains ambiguous. In germline, CDR1 is MNHNY, CDR2 SVGAGI (reference sequence). V lost 6 bases and J 2 bases, leaving 11 bases between the germline ends. CDR3 length equals 13 residues. The CDR3 spells CASSFGWAYEQYF. DNA of the CDR3: TGTGCCAGCAGCTTCGGTTGGGCCTACGAGCAGTACTTC.

This clone appeared once. This chain uses TRBV4-1 with TRBJ2-7; D is ambiguous. The germline V gene encodes CDR1 MGHRA and CDR2 YSYEKL. CDR3 length equals 14 residues. The germline V and J ends were trimmed by 0 bases and 1 base, with 7 bases remaining between them. CDR3 nucleotides: TGCGCCAGCAGCCAAGAGCGCAGTTCCTACGAGCAGTACTTC. Amino acid sequence: CASSQERSSYEQYF.

V gene TRBV3-1 (or the pseudogene TRBV3-2) combines with J gene TRBJ2-7; D not resolved. Per the germline V gene, CDR1 is LGHDT and CDR2 is YNNKEL (reference sequence). There are 13 residues in the CDR3. V was shortened by 1 base and J by 6 bases, with 10 bases between the two germline ends. The CDR3, as DNA: TGTGCCAGCAGCCAAGTAGAAACCGGCGAGCAGTACTTC. It codes for CASSQVETGEQYF.

V usage is TRBV9 and J usage is TRBJ2-3; D possibly corresponds to TRBD2 (6 bases). Germline-derived CDR1 and CDR2 are SGDLS and YYNGEE. CDR3 length equals 17 residues. V was clipped by 0 bases and J by 3 bases, with 17 bases between them. CDR3 in amino acids: CASSVGASAGRTDTQYF. The CDR3 DNA reads as TGTGCCAGCAGCGTAGGGGCTAGCGCTGGCAGGACAGATACGCAGTATTTT.

J is TRBJ2-1 and V is TRBV5-6, with TRBD2 identical over 8 bases. The CDR3 is 17 residues long. The germline V gene encodes CDR1 SGHDT and CDR2 YYEEEE. Trimming removed 2 bases from V and 0 bases from J; junction bases left unmatched: 7. CDR3 residues: CASSLLADFSSYNEQFF. CDR3 DNA: TGTGCCAGCAGCTTACTAGCGGACTTCAGCTCCTACAATGAGCAGTTCTTC.

The chain couples TRBV6-5 to TRBJ2-7, with 15 bases lining up with TRBD2. V shed 7 bases and J 4 bases; nucleotides not matched to a gene: 5. Germline CDR1 and CDR2: MNHEY and SVGAGI. This CDR3 comprises 15 residues. CDR3 in amino acids: CASNYGTSGGYEQYF. The CDR3, as DNA: TGTGCCAGCAACTACGGGACTAGCGGGGGGTACGAGCAGTACTTC.

The sample holds a few counts of this clone. The chain has TRBV6-5 and TRBJ1-5, with D possibly matching TRBD1 (5 bases). The CDR3 covers 13 residues. Deletions cut 6 bases from V and 5 bases from J, with 11 bases between. CDR1 is MNHEY and CDR2 is SVGAGI in the germline V gene. The CDR3 nucleotides are TGTGCCAGCAGGGGGCAAGGGTATCAGCCCCAGCATTTT. Its protein product is CASRGQGYQPQHF.

The chain joins TRBV19 to TRBJ2-1, with TRBD2 as a possible D gene (7 bases). V was clipped by 5 bases and J by 7 bases, with 21 bases between them. CDR1 is LNHDA and CDR2 is SQIVND in the germline V gene (reference sequence). The CDR3 spans 16 residues. The CDR3: CASSPLAGAPRNEQFF. The CDR3 coding sequence is TGTGCCAGTAGTCCCTTGGCGGGGGCCCCGAGGAATGAGCAGTTCTTC.

V usage is TRBV19 and J usage is TRBJ2-1; 7 nucleotides line up with TRBD2. The V and J ends lost 1 base and 3 bases, in that order; junction bases with no gene match: 15. This CDR3 has 19 residues. Germline values: CDR1 LNHDA, CDR2 SQIVND (reference sequence). The chain's CDR3 is CASSIGRPGGGLLYNEQFF. CDR3 DNA: TGTGCCAGTAGTATAGGGAGACCTGGGGGGGGACTACTCTACAATGAGCAGTTCTTC.

The gene calls are TRBV18 and TRBJ2-1, with TRBD2 identical over 9 bases. V lost 5 bases and J lost 7; bases outside the gene matches: 9. The V gene's germline CDR1 is KGHSH and CDR2 LQKENI. The CDR3 has 15 amino acids. In nucleotides, the CDR3 is TGTGCCAGCTCATCTGTAGCGGGAGACCAAAATGAGCAGTTCTTC. It yields the protein CASSSVAGDQNEQFF.

V gene TRBV7-6 combines with J gene TRBJ2-7, with D uncertain. Germline V gene lookup returns CDR1 SGHVS and CDR2 FNYEAQ. V shed 0 bases and J shed 3 bases, with 6 bases lying between them. The CDR3 consists of 13 residues. The CDR3 is CASSLAGYYEQYF. CDR3 nucleotide sequence: TGTGCCAGCAGCTTAGCTGGGTACTACGAGCAGTACTTC.

This chain joins TRBV5-1 and TRBJ2-3, with 9 bases matching TRBD2. Germline V lookup: CDR1 SGHRS, CDR2 YFSETQ. The CDR3 consists of 15 residues. The J segment lost 4 bases and the V segment lost 2 bases, leaving 5 bases of the junction unmatched. Written as DNA, the CDR3 is TGCGCCAGCAGCTTAATGGGACTAGCAGCAGATACGCAGTATTTT. This sequence encodes CASSLMGLAADTQYF.